Shown below are 17 T cell receptor beta chains from a single sample sequenced in a study of blood T cell repertoires in COVID-19. The assay was immunoSEQ multiplex PCR, and TCRdb's table has in-frame clones only and misses some. The sample yields tens of thousands of clones, around 87% seen once. The sample was peripheral blood. The receptors shown here come from a man between 45 and 60 years old with active COVID-19.

V and J are TRBV3-1 (or the pseudogene TRBV3-2) and TRBJ1-5; a weak D match, TRBD1 (5 bases). Per germline, CDR1 LGHDT and CDR2 YNNKEL (reference sequence). V was cut by 3 bases and J by 9 bases, with 6 bases left in between. This CDR3 region has 11 residues. The CDR3 loop is CASSQGGPQHF. In DNA form, the CDR3 reads TGTGCCAGCAGCCAGGGGGGGCCCCAGCATTTT.

V gene TRBV28 combines with J gene TRBJ1-1; no firm D call. CDR3 size: 13 residues. V lost 1 base and J 8 bases, leaving 11 bases between the germline ends. Germline CDR1 and CDR2: MDHEN and SYDVKM. The CDR3: CASSLLAVPEAFF. CDR3 sequence (DNA): TGTGCCAGCAGTTTATTGGCGGTTCCAGAAGCTTTCTTT. The variable domain in full, completed from reference TRBV28 and TRBJ1-1, reads DVKVTQSSRYLVKRTGEKVFLECVQDMDHENMFWYRQDPGLGLRLIYFSYDVKMKEKGDIPEGYSVSREKKERFSLILESASTNQTSMYLCASSLLAVPEAFFGQGTRLTVV.

The rearrangement uses TRBV18 and TRBJ1-5, with TRBD1 matching over 7 bases. CDR1 is KGHSH and CDR2 is LQKENI in the germline V gene. J gave up 4 bases and V 4 bases, and 10 bases lay outside the gene matches. CDR3 length: 16 residues. The CDR3: CASSQREKGANQPQHF. DNA of the CDR3: TGTGCCAGCTCACAACGGGAGAAGGGGGCGAATCAGCCCCAGCATTTT.

The V call is TRBV6-1, the J call TRBJ1-4; TRBD1 might be the D (5 bases). Trimming pared 2 bases from V and 7 bases from J, leaving 14 bases between. The CDR3 length is 15 residues. Germline V gene data show CDR1 as MNHNS and CDR2 as SASEGT. The CDR3 coding sequence is TGTGCCAGCAGTGAATACGGCGGGGCGGGTGAAAAACTGTTTTTT. Its translation is CASSEYGGAGEKLFF.

This clone was counted once. This chain uses TRBV29-1 with TRBJ2-6; possibly TRBD1 for D (5 bases). The V and J ends lost 2 bases and 0 bases respectively, with 8 bases between them. Germline assignment: CDR1 SQVTM and CDR2 ANQGSEA. The CDR3 runs 15 residues. CDR3 in amino acids: CSVENRNSGANVLTF. The DNA of the CDR3 is TGCAGCGTTGAAAACAGGAACTCTGGGGCCAACGTCCTGACTTTC.

V usage is TRBV7-8 and J usage is TRBJ1-2; 9 bases fit TRBD1. This CDR3 comprises 15 residues. The V gene end was trimmed by 5 bases and the J gene end by 6 bases; junction bases not matched to a gene: 10. CDR1 is SGHVS, CDR2 FQNEAQ, per germline. The CDR3 region is CASSRAAGTGNGYTF. CDR3 DNA sequence: TGTGCCAGCAGCCGAGCCGCCGGGACAGGGAATGGCTACACCTTC.

The chain combines TRBV6-1 with TRBJ1-1; 7 positions agree with TRBD1. Per germline, CDR1 MNHNS and CDR2 SASEGT. The V segment lost 3 bases and the J segment 0 bases; nucleotides outside the gene matches: 16. The CDR3 runs 19 residues. The CDR3 protein is CASSDPGQVTSLMNTEAFF. CDR3 in DNA: TGTGCCAGCAGTGATCCCGGACAGGTCACATCCCTGATGAACACTGAAGCTTTCTTT.

The J gene is TRBJ1-2, the V gene TRBV28; TRBD1 agrees at 7 bases. CDR1 MDHEN and CDR2 SYDVKM come from the germline V gene. This CDR3 comprises 15 residues. The junction had 4 bases not matched to a gene; V was cut back by 3 bases and J by 0 bases. The CDR3 coding sequence is TGTGCCAGCAGTTTGACGGGGACAGCTAACTATGGCTACACCTTC. Its protein product is CASSLTGTANYGYTF.

The count of this clone is one. The chain joins TRBV28 to TRBJ2-7; 10 positions agree with TRBD1. Trimming at V came to 7 bases and at J to 2 bases, leaving 8 bases not matched to a gene. Per the germline V gene, CDR1 is MDHEN and CDR2 is SYDVKM. The CDR3 has 15 residues. The CDR3 sequence: CASISLGTGAYEQYF. The CDR3 nucleotides read TGTGCCAGCATCTCCCTTGGGACAGGGGCCTACGAGCAGTACTTC.

The chain recombines TRBV25-1 with TRBJ1-4; D possibly corresponds to TRBD1 (5 bases). Trimming shortened V by 5 bases and J by 0 bases, and 7 bases separated the two germline ends. The CDR3 contains 14 residues. The germline V gene encodes CDR1 MGHDK and CDR2 SYGVNS. CDR3 DNA: TGTGCCAGCAGTCGACAGACAACTAATGAAAAACTGTTTTTT. Translated, it gives CASSRQTTNEKLFF.

The chain links TRBV5-4 to TRBJ2-3; 7 bases align to TRBD1. Trimming removed 3 bases from V and 2 bases from J; junction bases left unmatched: 3. This CDR3 has 14 amino acids. Germline CDR1 is SGHNT and CDR2 is YYREEE (reference sequence). The CDR3 region is CASSSDRFTDTQYF. CDR3 DNA: TGTGCCAGCAGCTCGGACAGGTTCACAGATACGCAGTATTTT.

The gene calls are TRBV30 and TRBJ1-5; 7 nucleotides agree with TRBD1. The junction had 4 bases not matched to a gene; V was cut back by 1 base and J by 4 bases. The CDR3 spans 14 residues. Germline V gene sequence: CDR1 GTSNPN, CDR2 SVGIG (reference sequence). CDR3 nucleotide sequence: TGTGCCTGGAGTGCCTTGACAGGGAATCAGCCCCAGCATTTT. This codes for CAWSALTGNQPQHF.

This clone is termed medium-sized. A read error may account for a junction end that differs from germline. This chain connects TRBV6-5 to TRBJ2-2, with 9 bases identical to TRBD2. CDR1 MNHEY and CDR2 SVGAGI come from the germline V gene. The CDR3 loop spans 16 amino acids. The chain's CDR3 is CASSYSPSGNAGELFF. CDR3 bases: TGTGCCAGCAGTTACTCGCCTAGCGGGAACGCCGGGGAGCTGTTTTTT.

The chain combines TRBV9 with TRBJ1-2; perhaps TRBD1 as D (5 bases). Looked up from germline, CDR1 is SGDLS and CDR2 is YYNGEE. Trimming cost V 4 bases and J 3 bases, with 16 bases left between them. The CDR3 consists of 15 residues. The CDR3 protein is CASSPSLGGYYGYTF. DNA of the CDR3: TGTGCCAGCAGCCCTTCCCTTGGGGGGTACTATGGCTACACCTTC.

The V gene is TRBV5-4, the J gene TRBJ1-1; perhaps TRBD1 as D (5 bases). The CDR3 consists of 15 residues. The germline V gene encodes CDR1 SGHNT and CDR2 YYREEE (reference sequence). The ends were cut back, 3 bases at V and 3 bases at J, with 15 bases in the middle. The CDR3 nucleotides read TGTGCCAGCAGCTACCCCCGGGGGGGGTACACTGAAGCTTTCTTT. It encodes CASSYPRGGYTEAFF.

The chain combines TRBV30 with TRBJ2-7; tentative D call: TRBD1 (5 bases). The CDR3 is 11 residues long. Germline CDR1 and CDR2: GTSNPN and SVGIG (reference sequence). V shed 4 bases and J shed 3 bases, with 7 bases lying between them. CDR3 sequence (DNA): TGTGCCTGGACGACAGACTACGAGCAGTACTTC. Translating it yields CAWTTDYEQYF.

This rearrangement joins TRBV4-2 to TRBJ1-1, with 7 bases lining up with TRBD1. V lost 3 bases and J lost 3; bases outside the gene matches: 13. This CDR3 is 17 amino acids long. Germline CDR1 LGHNA, CDR2 YNFKEQ. CDR3 region: CASSQSLGAGGYTEAFF. Here the CDR3 DNA reads TGTGCCAGCAGCCAGTCCCTGGGCGCAGGGGGGTACACTGAAGCTTTCTTT.